One and the same sample provided the 32 T cell receptor beta chains below, sequenced in a study of shared T cell receptors in the human thymus. The protocol was immunoSEQ multiplex PCR, while the TCRdb copy is restricted to in-frame clones and leaves out a portion. Among hundreds of thousands of clones, approximately 88% were seen once, and the ten largest hold 0.0095% to 0.013%. This sample also appeared in a second study, on human thymus T cells.

Specimen: thymocytes. The receptor set was obtained from a boy under three years old with a congenital heart defect.

V gene TRBV25-1 combines with J gene TRBJ2-7; no clear D gene. In germline, CDR1 is MGHDK, CDR2 SYGVNS. The CDR3 runs 13 residues. V was shortened by 1 base and J by 1 base, with 5 bases between the two germline ends. The CDR3 sequence is CASSESRSYEQYF. In DNA form, the CDR3 reads TGTGCCAGCAGTGAATCCCGGTCCTACGAGCAGTACTTC.

The chain is built from TRBV19 and TRBJ1-5, with unresolved D. Trimming removed 3 bases at V and 2 bases at J, with 8 bases between. The germline V gene encodes CDR1 LNHDA and CDR2 SQIVND (reference sequence). The CDR3 is made up of 14 amino acids. The CDR3 DNA sequence: TGTGCCAGTAGTATGTCTTATGGCAATCAGCCCCAGCATTTT. Amino acid sequence: CASSMSYGNQPQHF.

The rearrangement links TRBV7-3 to TRBJ2-7; 11 bases match TRBD2. The CDR3 length is 15 residues. V shed 5 bases and J 0 bases; nucleotides not matched to a gene: 3. In germline, CDR1 is SGHTA, CDR2 FQGTGA. CDR3 residues: CASSLSGRASYEQYF. The CDR3 bases are TGTGCCAGCAGCCTTAGCGGGAGGGCCTCCTACGAGCAGTACTTC.

The J gene is TRBJ1-4, the V gene TRBV12-5; TRBD1 matches at 11 bases. There are 15 residues in the CDR3. V shed 6 bases, J shed 7 bases, and the junction held 7 bases outside the gene matches. Germline values: CDR1 LGHNT, CDR2 FRNRAP. The CDR3 coding sequence is TGTGCTAGTGGGCGTACCGGACAGGGGGCTGAAAAACTGTTTTTT. This gives the protein CASGRTGQGAEKLFF.

The chain couples TRBV5-4 to TRBJ2-7; D gene ambiguous. The CDR3 sequence is 13 residues long. V was clipped by 2 bases and J by 3 bases, with 9 bases between them. CDR1 and CDR2 (germline): SGHNT, YYREEE (reference sequence). CDR3 region: CASSFHTNYEQYF. The CDR3 DNA is TGTGCCAGCAGCTTTCACACAAACTACGAGCAGTACTTC.

The table lists this clone with a count of one. The chain combines TRBV18 with TRBJ2-7; TRBD1 matches at 7 bases. The germline CDR1 and CDR2 sequences are KGHSH and LQKENI. Losses at the gene ends were 3 bases for V and 4 bases for J; bases not matched to a gene: 6. This CDR3 contains 14 residues. For the CDR3, the DNA is TGTGCCAGCTCACCTGGACGCAGGGGGTACGAGCAGTACTTC. Its protein product is CASSPGRRGYEQYF.

The V gene is TRBV6-5, the J gene TRBJ2-1, with 10 bases identical to TRBD2. From germline, CDR1 is MNHEY and CDR2 SVGAGI. J lost 5 bases, V lost 6 bases, and 7 bases had no gene match. CDR3 size: 15 residues. The CDR3 loop reads CASSRRLAGNNEQFF. Here the CDR3 DNA reads TGTGCCAGCAGCCGCCGACTAGCGGGCAACAATGAGCAGTTCTTC.

V gene TRBV2 combines with J gene TRBJ2-7, with a tentative D call TRBD1 (5 bases). Germline-derived CDR1 and CDR2 are SNHLY and FYNNEI. This CDR3 has 14 amino acids. Trimming removed 7 bases from V and 0 bases from J, with 13 bases in between. The CDR3 protein is CASKLSGSSYEQYF. CDR3 nucleotides: TGTGCCAGCAAGTTATCAGGGTCCTCCTACGAGCAGTACTTC. Filled out from reference TRBV2 and TRBJ2-7, the complete variable domain reads EPEVTQTPSHQVTQMGQEVILRCVPISNHLYFYWYRQILGQKVEFLVSFYNNEISEKSEIFDDQFSVERPDGSNFTLKIRSTKLEDSAMYFCASKLSGSSYEQYFGPGTRLTVT.

The chain couples TRBV2 to TRBJ1-5; 9 bases fit TRBD1. The CDR3 spans 14 residues. The V gene end was trimmed by 6 bases and the J gene end by 7 bases; junction bases not matched to a gene: 7. Germline V lookup: CDR1 SNHLY, CDR2 FYNNEI. The CDR3 DNA is TGTGCCAGCAGATGGGACAGGGAAACGCAGCCCCAGCATTTT. Translation: CASRWDRETQPQHF.

V usage is TRBV4-2 and J usage is TRBJ2-7, with a tentative D call TRBD2 (6 bases). The CDR3 is 11 amino acids. The V gene lost 3 bases and the J gene lost 13 bases, with 13 bases spanning the gap. Germline CDR1 LGHNA, CDR2 YNFKEQ. DNA for the CDR3: TGTGCCAGCAGCCACCGGAGGGCCGTTTACTTC. Translation gives CASSHRRAVYF.

The V gene is TRBV27, the J gene TRBJ1-2; D may be TRBD1 (5 bases). The germline V gene has CDR1 MNHEY and CDR2 SMNVEV (reference sequence). V was clipped by 1 base and J by 2 bases, with 23 bases between them. The CDR3 consists of 19 residues. The CDR3, as DNA: TGTGCCAGCAGTTTATTTTACAGGCCTACCACCTCCCTCAACTATGGCTACACCTTC. Residues: CASSLFYRPTTSLNYGYTF.

This clone has just a few counts. The chain employs TRBV25-1 and TRBJ2-7, with D tentatively TRBD1 (5 bases). Trimming stripped 3 bases from V and 4 bases from J, with 13 bases between. From germline, CDR1 is MGHDK and CDR2 SYGVNS. CDR3 length equals 14 residues. The CDR3 DNA sequence: TGTGCCAGCAGTGAGACGCAGGGCGGATACGAGCAGTACTTC. It encodes CASSETQGGYEQYF.

The chain combines TRBV28 with TRBJ2-4, with 7 bases aligning to TRBD1. The CDR3 consists of 13 residues. The germline gives CDR1 MDHEN, CDR2 SYDVKM. Unmatched junction bases numbered 2, after V lost 6 bases and J lost 3 bases. The CDR3 nucleotides are TGTGCCAGCAGGACAGGGCTCAAAAACATTCAGTACTTC. This encodes CASRTGLKNIQYF.

This chain uses TRBV19 with TRBJ2-7; 12 nucleotides line up with TRBD2. The junction had 11 bases not matched to a gene; V was cut back by 6 bases and J by 5 bases. The length of the CDR3 is 16 residues. Germline V gene data show CDR1 as LNHDA and CDR2 as SQIVND (reference sequence). CDR3 sequence: CASSKSLAGGPNEQYF. The CDR3 nucleotides read TGTGCCAGTAGCAAAAGTCTAGCGGGAGGGCCCAACGAGCAGTACTTC. Filled out from reference TRBV19 and TRBJ2-7, the complete variable domain reads DGGITQSPKYLFRKEGQNVTLSCEQNLNHDAMYWYRQDPGQGLRLIYYSQIVNDFQKGDIAEGYSVSREKKESFPLTVTSAQKNPTAFYLCASSKSLAGGPNEQYFGPGTRLTVT.

The gene calls are TRBV7-2 and TRBJ1-5; a possible D gene is TRBD1 (6 bases). There are 12 residues in the CDR3. V was shortened by 10 bases and J by 6 bases, with 13 bases between the two germline ends. Germline CDR1 reads SGHTA; CDR2 reads FQGNSA. CDR3 sequence (DNA): TGTGCCACAACAGGGCAGGGTCAGCCCCAGCATTTT. Translation: CATTGQGQPQHF.

The chain links TRBV4-1 to TRBJ2-7, with 7 nucleotides matching TRBD2. This CDR3 comprises 15 residues. The V gene's germline CDR1 is MGHRA and CDR2 YSYEKL. Losses at the gene ends were 0 bases for V and 2 bases for J; bases not matched to a gene: 4. CDR3 sequence: CASSQDGTNTYEQYF. The CDR3 DNA reads as TGCGCCAGCAGCCAAGACGGGACTAATACCTACGAGCAGTACTTC.

This clone was counted a single time. CDR3 bases: TGTGCCAGCAGTCTGACAGGGGGCCACACTGAAGCTTTCTTT. This sequence encodes CASSLTGGHTEAFF. This chain uses TRBV6-5 with TRBJ1-1; 10 positions match TRBD1. Trimming took 5 bases from V and 3 from J; bases not matched to a gene: 3. Germline CDR1 MNHEY, CDR2 SVGAGI. This CDR3 contains 14 residues.

This sequence joins TRBV11-2 and TRBJ2-7, with D uncertain. CDR1 and CDR2 (germline): SGHAT, FQNNGV. The CDR3 extends over 15 amino acids. The V gene lost 7 bases and the J gene lost 2 bases, with 18 bases spanning the gap. CDR3 bases: TGTGCCAGCACCACAGATATTCCGGCTCCCTACGAGCAGTACTTC. Translation: CASTTDIPAPYEQYF.

This clone was observed once. The chain couples TRBV16 to TRBJ2-1, with 10 bases matching TRBD2. The V gene end was trimmed by 3 bases and the J gene end by 5 bases; junction bases not matched to a gene: 7. The CDR3 is made up of 16 amino acids. From germline, CDR1 is KGHSY and CDR2 FQNENV. CDR3 nucleotide sequence: TGTGCCAGCAGCCATGGGCCGGGACTAGCGAACAATGAGCAGTTCTTC. It is translated as CASSHGPGLANNEQFF.

This chain uses TRBV9 with TRBJ2-7; no definite D call. The CDR3 is made up of 14 amino acids. Germline CDR1 reads SGDLS; CDR2 reads YYNGEE. V was pared by 3 bases and J by 3 bases, with 13 bases between. The CDR3 is CASSARSLDYEQYF. Written as DNA, the CDR3 is TGTGCCAGCAGCGCCCGGTCCCTAGACTACGAGCAGTACTTC.

The rearrangement links TRBV4-2 to TRBJ1-5, with 12 bases fitting TRBD1. CDR3 length: 21 residues. Germline V gene sequence: CDR1 LGHNA, CDR2 YNFKEQ. The ends lost 4 bases at V and 2 bases at J; junction bases unmatched: 18. The CDR3 loop reads CASSPLPVGGTGGFGNQPQHF. The CDR3 bases are TGTGCCAGCAGCCCGCTCCCAGTGGGGGGGACAGGGGGCTTCGGCAATCAGCCCCAGCATTTT.

The chain links TRBV15 to TRBJ2-5, with 8 bases fitting TRBD2. This CDR3 comprises 16 residues. The ends lost 1 base at V and 4 bases at J; junction bases unmatched: 8. The V gene's germline CDR1 is LNHNV and CDR2 YYDKDF (reference sequence). The CDR3 loop reads CATSRAGREGPETQYF. CDR3 in DNA: TGTGCCACCAGCAGAGCCGGACGGGAGGGCCCAGAGACCCAGTACTTC.

The chain links TRBV6-5 to TRBJ1-1, with a weak D call TRBD1 (6 bases). This CDR3 spans 14 amino acids. Germline V lookup: CDR1 MNHEY, CDR2 SVGAGI. V was shortened by 2 bases and J by 4 bases, with 11 bases between the two germline ends. This CDR3 reads CASSYQGRGTEAFF. DNA for the CDR3: TGTGCCAGCAGTTACCAGGGGCGAGGCACTGAAGCTTTCTTT.

The chain employs TRBV6-1 and TRBJ1-5; perhaps TRBD1 as D (6 bases). Between the trimmed V and J ends, which lost 2 bases and 3 bases, there was a span of 20 bases. In germline, CDR1 is MNHNS, CDR2 SASEGT. The CDR3 has 18 amino acids. The CDR3 DNA reads TGTGCCAGCAGTGAAACCAGAGGTAGGGGGGGCGTCAATCAGCCCCAGCATTTT. Translation gives CASSETRGRGGVNQPQHF.

The CDR3 nucleotides are TGTGCCAGTAGGCCTGGACTAGCGGTTCGGGATACGCAGTATTTT. As protein: CASRPGLAVRDTQYF. This chain connects TRBV19 to TRBJ2-3, with 10 bases that match TRBD2. The CDR3 runs to 15 residues. The germline gives CDR1 LNHDA, CDR2 SQIVND (reference sequence). The trim removed 6 bases at V and 6 bases at J, leaving 9 bases unmatched.

This chain links TRBV27 with TRBJ2-1; 13 bases match TRBD2. Germline V gives CDR1 MNHEY, CDR2 SMNVEV (reference sequence). V was pared by 7 bases and J by 1 base, with 22 bases of the junction left unmatched. The CDR3 loop spans 22 amino acids. This CDR3 is CASTPHGVTSGRESRSYNEQFF. The CDR3, as DNA: TGTGCCAGCACCCCGCATGGGGTCACTAGCGGGAGGGAGTCGAGGTCCTACAATGAGCAGTTCTTC.

The chain recombines TRBV4-1 with TRBJ2-6; 7 bases are shared with TRBD1. The CDR3 is 19 amino acids. With V trimmed by 4 bases and J by 2 bases, 14 bases remained unmatched. Germline values: CDR1 MGHRA, CDR2 YSYEKL. In DNA, the CDR3 is TGCGCCAGCAGCCCTATAACTGACAGGGCAGTCCCTGGGGCCAACGTCCTGACTTTC. Its protein is CASSPITDRAVPGANVLTF.

The chain recombines TRBV4-1 with TRBJ2-7; 14 positions agree with TRBD2. Per the germline V gene, CDR1 is MGHRA and CDR2 is YSYEKL. J gave up 0 bases and V 2 bases, and 12 bases lay outside the gene matches. This CDR3 is built from 20 residues. The CDR3: CASSQKRDWTSGRNSYEQYF. CDR3 DNA: TGCGCCAGCAGCCAAAAACGGGATTGGACTAGCGGGAGGAACTCCTACGAGCAGTACTTC.

The chain joins TRBV6-4 to TRBJ2-3, with 8 bases aligning to TRBD2. With 3 bases clipped from V and 2 bases from J, the junction kept 7 bases outside the gene matches. This CDR3 region has 16 residues. Per the germline V gene, CDR1 is MRHNA and CDR2 is SNTAGT. The CDR3 is CASSESGGRDTDTQYF. The CDR3 DNA reads as TGTGCCAGCAGTGAATCGGGGGGGCGCGACACAGATACGCAGTATTTT.

This clone was observed once. The J gene is TRBJ2-5, the V gene TRBV14, with D possibly TRBD1 on 5 matching bases. V lost 6 bases to trimming and J lost 3 bases, with 17 bases between them. The germline CDR1 and CDR2 sequences are SGHDN and FVKESK. The CDR3 runs 15 residues. The CDR3 sequence: CASSYRLEAEETQYF. The DNA for the CDR3 is TGTGCCAGCAGTTACAGGCTAGAGGCCGAAGAGACCCAGTACTTC.

This clone is a singleton in its sample. The rearrangement uses TRBV11-2 and TRBJ2-7; D perhaps matches TRBD2 (6 bases). Germline assignment: CDR1 SGHAT and CDR2 FQNNGV. Trimming took off 4 bases at V and 3 bases at J, with 19 bases between the two ends. The CDR3 loop spans 16 amino acids. DNA of the CDR3: TGTGCCAGCAGCTCCCCTGGGGGGACGGTGGACTACGAGCAGTACTTC. Translation gives CASSSPGGTVDYEQYF. The full variable domain, in which reference TRBV11-2 and TRBJ2-7 provide the parts outside the CDR3, is EAGVAQSPRYKIIEKRQSVAFWCNPISGHATLYWYQQILGQGPKLLIQFQNNGVVDDSQLPKDRFSAERLKGVDSTLKIQPAKLEDSAVYLCASSSPGGTVDYEQYFGPGTRLTVT.

The rearrangement uses TRBV28 and TRBJ2-7, with D possibly being TRBD1 (6 bases). V lost 3 bases, J lost 7 bases, and 25 bases lay in between. This CDR3 contains 17 residues. CDR1 and CDR2 from the germline V gene are MDHEN and SYDVKM. DNA of the CDR3: TGTGCCAGCAGTTTCTTATTACAGGGTCTTGGGGCAAGGGAGCAGTACTTC. Residues: CASSFLLQGLGAREQYF.